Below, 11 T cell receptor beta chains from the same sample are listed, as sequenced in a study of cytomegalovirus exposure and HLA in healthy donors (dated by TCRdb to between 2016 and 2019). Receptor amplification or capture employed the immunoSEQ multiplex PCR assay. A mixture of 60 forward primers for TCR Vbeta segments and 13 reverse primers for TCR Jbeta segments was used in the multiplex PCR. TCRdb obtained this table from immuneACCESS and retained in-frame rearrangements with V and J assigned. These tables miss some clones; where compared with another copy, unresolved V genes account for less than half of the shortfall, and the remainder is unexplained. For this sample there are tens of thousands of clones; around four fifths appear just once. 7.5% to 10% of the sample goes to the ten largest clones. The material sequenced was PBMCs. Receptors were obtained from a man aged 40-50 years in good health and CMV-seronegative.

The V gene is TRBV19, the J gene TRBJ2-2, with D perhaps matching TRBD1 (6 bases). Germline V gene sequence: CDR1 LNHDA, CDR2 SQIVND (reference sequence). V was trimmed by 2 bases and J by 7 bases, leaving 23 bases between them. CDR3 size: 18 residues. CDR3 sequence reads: CASSINRAKAVGSGELFF. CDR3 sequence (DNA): TGTGCCAGTAGTATAAACAGGGCGAAGGCCGTGGGAAGCGGGGAGCTGTTTTTT.

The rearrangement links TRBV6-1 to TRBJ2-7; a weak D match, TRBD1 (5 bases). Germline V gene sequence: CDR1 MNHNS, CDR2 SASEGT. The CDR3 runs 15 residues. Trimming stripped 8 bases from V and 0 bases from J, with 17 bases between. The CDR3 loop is CASGKGQVNSYEQYF. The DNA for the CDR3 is TGTGCCAGCGGAAAGGGGCAGGTAAACTCCTACGAGCAGTACTTC.

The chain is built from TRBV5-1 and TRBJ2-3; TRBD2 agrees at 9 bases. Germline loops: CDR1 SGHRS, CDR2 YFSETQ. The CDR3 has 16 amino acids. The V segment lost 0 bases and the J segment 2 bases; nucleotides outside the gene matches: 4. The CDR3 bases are TGCGCCAGCAGCTTGGAGCCTAGCGGGAACACAGATACGCAGTATTTT. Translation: CASSLEPSGNTDTQYF. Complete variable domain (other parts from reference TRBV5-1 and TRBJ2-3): KAGVTQTPRYLIKTRGQQVTLSCSPISGHRSVSWYQQTPGQGLQFLFEYFSETQRNKGNFPGRFSGRQFSNSRSEMNVSTLELGDSALYLCASSLEPSGNTDTQYFGPGTRLTVL.

CDR3 in amino acids: CASSPTIDTEAFF. CDR3 DNA: TGTGCCAGCTCACCTACTATAGACACTGAAGCTTTCTTT. The chain couples TRBV18 to TRBJ1-1; D uncertain. This CDR3 spans 13 amino acids. Germline CDR1 and CDR2: KGHSH and LQKENI. The V end was cut by 3 bases, the J end by 3 bases, with 8 bases between.

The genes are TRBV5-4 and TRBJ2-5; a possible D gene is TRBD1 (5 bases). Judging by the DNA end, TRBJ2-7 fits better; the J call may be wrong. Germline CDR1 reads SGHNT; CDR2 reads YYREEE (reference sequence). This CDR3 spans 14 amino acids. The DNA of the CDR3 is TGTGCCAGCAGCTTGGACAGGTTCCTACCCGAGCAGTACTTC. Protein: CASSLDRFLPEQYF.

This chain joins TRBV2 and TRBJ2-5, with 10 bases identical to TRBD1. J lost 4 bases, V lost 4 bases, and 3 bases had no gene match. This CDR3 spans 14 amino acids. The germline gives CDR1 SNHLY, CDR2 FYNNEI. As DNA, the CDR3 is TGTGCCAGCAGTGGGTGGACAGGGGGAGAGACCCAGTACTTC. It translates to CASSGWTGGETQYF.

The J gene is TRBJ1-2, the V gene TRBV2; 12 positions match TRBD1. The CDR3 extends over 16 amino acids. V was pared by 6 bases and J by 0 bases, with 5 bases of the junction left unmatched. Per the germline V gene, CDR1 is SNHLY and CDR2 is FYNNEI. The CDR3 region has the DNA TGTGCCAGCAGAGGGACAGGGGGCCTTACTAACTATGGCTACACCTTC. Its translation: CASRGTGGLTNYGYTF.

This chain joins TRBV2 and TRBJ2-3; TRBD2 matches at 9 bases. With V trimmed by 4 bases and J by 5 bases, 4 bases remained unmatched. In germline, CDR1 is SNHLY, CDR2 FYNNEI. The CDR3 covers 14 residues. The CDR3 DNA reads TGTGCCAGCAGTGCTAGCGGGGTTAAAGATACGCAGTATTTT. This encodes CASSASGVKDTQYF.

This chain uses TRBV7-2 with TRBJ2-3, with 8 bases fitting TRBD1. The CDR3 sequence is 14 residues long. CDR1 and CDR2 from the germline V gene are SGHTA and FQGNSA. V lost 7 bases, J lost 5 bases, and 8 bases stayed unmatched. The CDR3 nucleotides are TGTGCCAGCACCACGGACAGGGTAGGAGATACGCAGTATTTT. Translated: CASTTDRVGDTQYF.

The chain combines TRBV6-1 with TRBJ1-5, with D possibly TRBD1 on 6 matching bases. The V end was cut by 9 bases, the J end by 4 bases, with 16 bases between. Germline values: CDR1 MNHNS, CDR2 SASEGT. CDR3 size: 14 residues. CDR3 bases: TGTGCCAGTACAGTACCCGGACAGAATCAGCCCCAGCATTTT. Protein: CASTVPGQNQPQHF.

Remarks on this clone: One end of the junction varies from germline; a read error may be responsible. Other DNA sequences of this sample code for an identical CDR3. The CDR3, as DNA: TGTGCCAGCAGCTTAGGGGGACAGGACAATCAGCCCCAACATTTT. Its protein is CASSLGGQDNQPQHF. This chain uses TRBV7-9 with TRBJ1-5; 8 nucleotides align to TRBD1. The germline V gene has CDR1 SEHNR and CDR2 FQNEAQ (reference sequence). The length of the CDR3 is 15 residues. The whole variable domain, filled in from reference TRBV7-9 and TRBJ1-5, reads DTGVSQNPRHKITKRGQNVTFRCDPISEHNRLYWYRQTLGQGPEFLTYFQNEAQLEKSRLLSDRFSAERPKGSFSTLEIQRTEQGDSAMYLCASSLGGQDNQPQHFGDGTRLSIL.